Following are 14 T cell receptor beta chains from one sample sequenced in a study of cytomegalovirus exposure and HLA in healthy donors. Primers for the PCR totalled 60 Vbeta and 13 Jbeta. Assay: immunoSEQ multiplex PCR; the TCRdb copy retains only in-frame clones and omits some. The table shows 100,000 to 150,000 clones, with over 75% occurring only once. Sequencing input: PBMCs. The receptors stem from a man aged 18-30 years in good health and CMV-seropositive.

CDR3 in amino acids: CASSISSGANQPQHF. The CDR3 DNA sequence: TGTGCCAGTAGTATATCATCAGGGGCAAATCAGCCCCAGCATTTT. The chain recombines TRBV19 with TRBJ1-5, with a possible D match to TRBD1 (6 bases). Trimming removed 2 bases at V and 4 bases at J, with 12 bases between. Germline V CDR1 and CDR2: LNHDA, SQIVND (reference sequence). CDR3 size: 15 residues.

The gene calls are TRBV7-6 and TRBJ1-1, with D unresolved. The CDR3 sequence is 13 residues long. CDR1 SGHVS and CDR2 FNYEAQ come from the germline V gene. The ends were cut back, 1 base at V and 1 base at J, with 4 bases in the middle. CDR3 nucleotides: TGTGCCAGCAGCTTAGATAGGAACACTGAAGCTTTCTTT. The encoded protein is CASSLDRNTEAFF. Together with reference TRBV7-6 and TRBJ1-1, the CDR3 gives the full variable domain: GAGVSQSPRYKVTKRGQDVALRCDPISGHVSLYWYRQALGQGPEFLTYFNYEAQQDKSGLPNDRFSAERPEGSISTLTIQRTEQRDSAMYRCASSLDRNTEAFFGQGTRLTVV.

The rearrangement joins TRBV5-1 to TRBJ2-7, with D tentatively TRBD2 (6 bases). The CDR3 has 17 residues. Germline CDR1 SGHRS, CDR2 YFSETQ. Trimming stripped 5 bases from V and 0 bases from J, with 21 bases between. The CDR3 protein is CASRIQPGLESSYEQYF. The CDR3, as DNA: TGCGCCAGCAGAATACAACCGGGACTTGAGAGCTCCTACGAGCAGTACTTC.

This clone showed up just once. The chain is built from TRBV2 and TRBJ2-2; 9 bases are shared with TRBD1. Germline values: CDR1 SNHLY, CDR2 FYNNEI. J was trimmed by 4 bases and V by 6 bases; bases with no gene match: 3. CDR3 length: 14 residues. Here the CDR3 DNA reads TGTGCCAGCAGGGCGACAGGGGGCACCGGGGAGCTGTTTTTT. Translating gives CASRATGGTGELFF.

This clone was observed a few times. The chain has TRBV4-1 and TRBJ1-2, with 8 bases fitting TRBD1. The CDR3 runs to 13 residues. The germline V gene encodes CDR1 MGHRA and CDR2 YSYEKL. J lost 4 bases, V lost 6 bases, and 4 bases had no gene match. The CDR3 reads CASSRQGTYGYTF. DNA of the CDR3: TGCGCCAGCAGTAGACAGGGGACCTATGGCTACACCTTC.

This clone turned up a few times. This chain connects TRBV7-2 to TRBJ2-3; 16 nucleotides align to TRBD2. Looked up from germline, CDR1 is SGHTA and CDR2 is FQGNSA. The CDR3 is made up of 17 amino acids. V shed 4 bases, J shed 6 bases, and the junction held 7 bases outside the gene matches. CDR3 amino acids: CASSSGTSGRASDTQYF. The CDR3 DNA is TGTGCCAGCAGCTCCGGGACTAGCGGGAGGGCGTCGGATACGCAGTATTTT.

V is TRBV11-2 and J is TRBJ1-1; D not certain. V was trimmed by 1 base and J by 6 bases, leaving 6 bases between them. This CDR3 contains 12 residues. Germline loops: CDR1 SGHAT, CDR2 FQNNGV. The CDR3 loop is CASSLASSEAFF. CDR3 bases: TGTGCCAGCAGCTTAGCCTCTTCTGAAGCTTTCTTT.

The rearrangement uses TRBV7-2 and TRBJ1-6; tentative D call: TRBD1 (5 bases). The CDR3 has 14 residues. Germline CDR1 SGHTA, CDR2 FQGNSA. Trimming removed 2 bases at V and 6 bases at J, with 8 bases between. The CDR3 nucleotides read TGTGCCAGCAGCTTAAGGCAGGGTAATTCACCCCTCCACTTT. As protein: CASSLRQGNSPLHF.

This clone appeared once. CDR3: CSAIPRGQNYEQYF. The CDR3 coding sequence is TGCAGCGCCATCCCGAGGGGACAGAACTACGAGCAGTACTTC. The gene calls are TRBV29-1 and TRBJ2-7; 7 bases line up with TRBD1. Losses at the gene ends were 7 bases for V and 3 bases for J; bases not matched to a gene: 12. CDR1 is SQVTM, CDR2 ANQGSEA, per germline. The CDR3 has 14 residues.

V is TRBV9 and J is TRBJ2-1; 8 positions match TRBD2. Germline CDR1 and CDR2: SGDLS and YYNGEE. Trimming removed 4 bases from V and 9 bases from J; junction bases left unmatched: 21. This CDR3 region has 18 residues. The CDR3 nucleotides read TGTGCCAGCAGCCCCAGAGAGTTAAGCGGGGGCGGAATAGGTGAGCAGTTCTTC. This encodes CASSPRELSGGGIGEQFF.

For the CDR3, the DNA is TGTGCCAGCAGCCCGGGGACAGCCTATGGCTACACCTTC. Its translation: CASSPGTAYGYTF. The chain couples TRBV5-6 to TRBJ1-2; the match to TRBD1 covers 7 bases. The CDR3 totals 13 residues. The V segment lost 4 bases and the J segment 4 bases; nucleotides outside the gene matches: 4. The germline CDR1 and CDR2 sequences are SGHDT and YYEEEE.

V gene TRBV5-3 combines with J gene TRBJ2-3; 8 nucleotides align to TRBD2. TRBV5-3 is placed among ORFs of uncertain function. V was pared by 0 bases and J by 5 bases, with 5 bases of the junction left unmatched. There are 15 residues in the CDR3. CDR3 region: CARSLARGGIDTQYF. The CDR3 bases are TGTGCCAGAAGCTTGGCCCGCGGGGGGATAGATACGCAGTATTTT.

The chain couples TRBV6-1 to TRBJ1-1; no clear D. This CDR3 is 14 amino acids long. The germline V gene has CDR1 MNHNS and CDR2 SASEGT. V was trimmed by 5 bases and J by 5 bases, leaving 15 bases between them. CDR3 bases: TGTGCCAGCAGTCGATCTGCGGTTACGACTGAAGCTTTCTTT. Residues: CASSRSAVTTEAFF.

The chain combines TRBV5-1 with TRBJ1-1; 9 bases match TRBD1. The CDR3 is made up of 15 amino acids. J gave up 4 bases and V 4 bases, and 8 bases lay outside the gene matches. The germline gives CDR1 SGHRS, CDR2 YFSETQ. CDR3 region: CASSNGGQGTTEAFF. The CDR3 DNA sequence: TGCGCCAGCAGCAACGGAGGACAGGGGACCACTGAAGCTTTCTTT.